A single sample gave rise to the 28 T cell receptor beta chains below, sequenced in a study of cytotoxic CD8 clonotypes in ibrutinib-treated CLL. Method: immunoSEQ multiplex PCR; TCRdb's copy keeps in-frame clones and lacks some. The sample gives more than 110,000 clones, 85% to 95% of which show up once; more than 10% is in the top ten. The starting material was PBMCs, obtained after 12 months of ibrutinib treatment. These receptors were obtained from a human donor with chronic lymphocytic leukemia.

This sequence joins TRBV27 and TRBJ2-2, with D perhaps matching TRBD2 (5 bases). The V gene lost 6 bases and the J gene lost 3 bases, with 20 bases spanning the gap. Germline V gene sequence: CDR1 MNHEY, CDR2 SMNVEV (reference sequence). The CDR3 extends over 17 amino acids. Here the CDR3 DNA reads TGTGCCAGCAGCTTACCCACTAGTTCCTCGGACACCGGGGAGCTGTTTTTT. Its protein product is CASSLPTSSSDTGELFF.

CDR3 sequence: CASSLGLFFGGALGNTIYF. For the CDR3, the DNA is TGTGCCAGCAGCTTAGGATTATTTTTCGGGGGAGCTCTTGGAAACACCATATATTTT. The chain uses TRBV7-2 and TRBJ1-3, with D possibly being TRBD1 (5 bases). Germline lookup yields CDR1 SGHTA and CDR2 FQGNSA. The CDR3 is made up of 19 amino acids. Trimming pared 1 base from V and 3 bases from J, leaving 22 bases between.

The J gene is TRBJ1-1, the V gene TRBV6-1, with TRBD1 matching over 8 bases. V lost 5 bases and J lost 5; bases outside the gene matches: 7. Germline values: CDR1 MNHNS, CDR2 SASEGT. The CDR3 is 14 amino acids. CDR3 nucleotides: TGTGCCAGCAGTCGGACAGGGAGTGTGACTGAAGCTTTCTTT. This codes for CASSRTGSVTEAFF.

This chain's CDR3 is CASSFHRDGTDTQYF. The DNA for the CDR3 is TGTGCCAGCAGCTTCCACCGGGACGGAACAGATACGCAGTATTTT. This sequence joins TRBV11-2 and TRBJ2-3; the D gene could be TRBD1 or TRBD2 (5 bases each). Germline CDR1 reads SGHAT; CDR2 reads FQNNGV. Trimming shortened V by 3 bases and J by 3 bases, and 13 bases separated the two germline ends. This CDR3 comprises 15 residues. Full variable domain (remainder filled in from reference TRBV11-2 and TRBJ2-3): EAGVAQSPRYKIIEKRQSVAFWCNPISGHATLYWYQQILGQGPKLLIQFQNNGVVDDSQLPKDRFSAERLKGVDSTLKIQPAKLEDSAVYLCASSFHRDGTDTQYFGPGTRLTVL.

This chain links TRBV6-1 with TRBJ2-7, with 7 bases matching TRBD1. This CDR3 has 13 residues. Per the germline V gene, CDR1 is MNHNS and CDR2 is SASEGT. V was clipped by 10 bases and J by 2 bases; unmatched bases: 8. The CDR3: CATHRGSTYEQYF. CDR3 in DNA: TGTGCCACCCACAGGGGATCAACCTACGAGCAGTACTTC.

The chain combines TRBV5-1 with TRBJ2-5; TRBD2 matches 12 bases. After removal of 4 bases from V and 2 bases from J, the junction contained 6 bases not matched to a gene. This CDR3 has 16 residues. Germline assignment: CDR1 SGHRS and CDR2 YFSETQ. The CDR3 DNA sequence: TGCGCCAGCAGCCAGGGACTAGCGGGCACACAAGAGACCCAGTACTTC. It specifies CASSQGLAGTQETQYF.

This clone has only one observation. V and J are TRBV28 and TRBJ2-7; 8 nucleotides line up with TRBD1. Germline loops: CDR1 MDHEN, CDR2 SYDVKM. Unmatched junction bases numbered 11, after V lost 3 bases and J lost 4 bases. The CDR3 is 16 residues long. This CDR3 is CASSFKVFRGQYEQYF. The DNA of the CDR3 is TGTGCCAGCAGTTTCAAGGTTTTCAGGGGGCAGTACGAGCAGTACTTC. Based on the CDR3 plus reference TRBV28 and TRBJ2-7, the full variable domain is DVKVTQSSRYLVKRTGEKVFLECVQDMDHENMFWYRQDPGLGLRLIYFSYDVKMKEKGDIPEGYSVSREKKERFSLILESASTNQTSMYLCASSFKVFRGQYEQYFGPGTRLTVT.

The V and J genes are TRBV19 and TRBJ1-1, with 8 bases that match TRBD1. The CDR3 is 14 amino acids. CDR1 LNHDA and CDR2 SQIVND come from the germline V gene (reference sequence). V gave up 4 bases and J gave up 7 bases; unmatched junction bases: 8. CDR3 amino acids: CASSNLQGVDEAFF. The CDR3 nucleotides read TGTGCCAGTAGTAATTTACAGGGGGTTGATGAAGCTTTCTTT.

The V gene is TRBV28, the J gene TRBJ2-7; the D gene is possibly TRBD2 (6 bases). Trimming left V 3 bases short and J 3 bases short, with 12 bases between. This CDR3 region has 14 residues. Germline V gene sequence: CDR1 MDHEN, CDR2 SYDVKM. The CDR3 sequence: CASSFGGSHYEQYF. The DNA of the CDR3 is TGTGCCAGCAGTTTTGGAGGGAGCCACTACGAGCAGTACTTC.

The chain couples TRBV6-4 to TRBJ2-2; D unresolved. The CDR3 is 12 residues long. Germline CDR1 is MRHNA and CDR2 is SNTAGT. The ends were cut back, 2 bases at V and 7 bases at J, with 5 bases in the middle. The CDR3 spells CASSDPYGELFF. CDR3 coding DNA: TGTGCCAGCAGTGACCCCTACGGGGAGCTGTTTTTT.

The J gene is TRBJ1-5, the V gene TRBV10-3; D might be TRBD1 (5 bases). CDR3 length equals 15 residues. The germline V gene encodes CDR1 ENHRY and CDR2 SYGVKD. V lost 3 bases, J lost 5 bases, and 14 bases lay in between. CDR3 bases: TGTGCCATCAGTGAAGGATGGGGACGTGATCAGCCCCAGCATTTT. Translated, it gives CAISEGWGRDQPQHF.

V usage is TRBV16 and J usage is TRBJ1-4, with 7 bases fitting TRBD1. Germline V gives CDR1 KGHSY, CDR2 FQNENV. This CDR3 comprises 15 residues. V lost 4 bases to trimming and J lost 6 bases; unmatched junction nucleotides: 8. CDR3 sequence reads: CASSRRGQSDEKLFF. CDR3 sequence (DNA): TGTGCCAGCAGCCGGAGGGGGCAGTCGGATGAAAAACTGTTTTTT. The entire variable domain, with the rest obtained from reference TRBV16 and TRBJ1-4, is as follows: GEEVAQTPKHLVRGEGQKAKLYCAPIKGHSYVFWYQQVLKNEFKFLISFQNENVFDETGMPKERFSAKCLPNSPCSLEIQATKLEDSAVYFCASSRRGQSDEKLFFGSGTQLSVL.

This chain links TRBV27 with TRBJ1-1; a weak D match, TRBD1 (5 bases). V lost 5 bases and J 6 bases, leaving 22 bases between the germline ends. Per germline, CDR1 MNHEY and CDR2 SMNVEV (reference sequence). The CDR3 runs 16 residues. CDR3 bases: TGTGCCAGCAGTCCCATGGCAGGGACCCAATGGCCTGAAGCTTTCTTT. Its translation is CASSPMAGTQWPEAFF.

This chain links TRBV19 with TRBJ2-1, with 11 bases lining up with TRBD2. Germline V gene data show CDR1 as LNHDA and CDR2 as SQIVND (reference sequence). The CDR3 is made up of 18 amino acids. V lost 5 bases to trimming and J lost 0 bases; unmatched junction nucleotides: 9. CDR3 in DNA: TGTGCCAGTAGTTGGTGGGGACTAGCGGAGAGCTCCTACAATGAGCAGTTCTTC. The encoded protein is CASSWWGLAESSYNEQFF.

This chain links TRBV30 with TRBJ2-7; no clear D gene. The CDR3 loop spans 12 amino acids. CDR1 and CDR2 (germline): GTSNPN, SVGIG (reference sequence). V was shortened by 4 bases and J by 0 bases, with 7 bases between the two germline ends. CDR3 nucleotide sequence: TGTGCCTGGAAAGGCACCTCCTACGAGCAGTACTTC. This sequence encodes CAWKGTSYEQYF.

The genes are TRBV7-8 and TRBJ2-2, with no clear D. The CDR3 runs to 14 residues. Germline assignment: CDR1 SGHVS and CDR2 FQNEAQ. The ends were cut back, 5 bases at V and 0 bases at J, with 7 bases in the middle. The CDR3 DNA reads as TGTGCCAGCAGCGCAGTCGCGAACACCGGGGAGCTGTTTTTT. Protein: CASSAVANTGELFF.

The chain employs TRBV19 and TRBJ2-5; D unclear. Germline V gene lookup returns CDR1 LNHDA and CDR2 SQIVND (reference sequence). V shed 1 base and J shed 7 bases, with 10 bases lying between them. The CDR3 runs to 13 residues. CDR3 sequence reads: CASSIAPMGTQYF. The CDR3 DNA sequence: TGTGCCAGTAGTATAGCTCCTATGGGGACCCAGTACTTC.

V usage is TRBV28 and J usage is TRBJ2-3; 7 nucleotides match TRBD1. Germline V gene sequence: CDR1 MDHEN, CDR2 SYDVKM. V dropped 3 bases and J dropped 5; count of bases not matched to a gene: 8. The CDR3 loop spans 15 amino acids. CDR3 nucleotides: TGTGCCAGCAGTTTTGGCCTTCGGGACAGAGATACGCAGTATTTT. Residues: CASSFGLRDRDTQYF.

The CDR3 loop is CASSSGRGDYGYTF. CDR3 sequence (DNA): TGTGCCAGCAGTTCGGGCCGGGGAGACTATGGCTACACCTTC. The V call is TRBV27, the J call TRBJ1-2; D unresolved. Germline CDR1 is MNHEY and CDR2 is SMNVEV (reference sequence). The CDR3 length is 14 residues. The V and J ends lost 4 bases and 3 bases respectively, with 12 bases between them.

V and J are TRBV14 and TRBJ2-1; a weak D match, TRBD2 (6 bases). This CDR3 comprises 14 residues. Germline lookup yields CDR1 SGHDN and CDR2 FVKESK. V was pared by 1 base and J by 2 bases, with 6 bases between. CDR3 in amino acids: CASSQAGAYNEQFF. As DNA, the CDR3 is TGTGCCAGCAGCCAAGCGGGAGCCTACAATGAGCAGTTCTTC.

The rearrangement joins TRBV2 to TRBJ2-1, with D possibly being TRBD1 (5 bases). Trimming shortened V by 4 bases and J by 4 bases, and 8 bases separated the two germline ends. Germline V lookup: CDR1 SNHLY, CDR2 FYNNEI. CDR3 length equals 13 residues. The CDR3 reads CASSVRTYNEQFF. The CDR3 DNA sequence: TGTGCCAGCAGTGTACGGACATACAATGAGCAGTTCTTC.

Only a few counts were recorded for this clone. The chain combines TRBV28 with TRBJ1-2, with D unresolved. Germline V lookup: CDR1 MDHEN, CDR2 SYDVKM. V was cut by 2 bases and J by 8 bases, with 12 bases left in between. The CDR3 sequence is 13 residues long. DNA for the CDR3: TGTGCCAGCAGTTTAAGTCAGGAGCTAGGCTACACCTTC. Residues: CASSLSQELGYTF.

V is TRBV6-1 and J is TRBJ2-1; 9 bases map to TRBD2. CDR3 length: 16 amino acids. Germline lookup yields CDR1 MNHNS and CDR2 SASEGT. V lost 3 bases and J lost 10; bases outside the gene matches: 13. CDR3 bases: TGTGCCAGCAGTGATGGGCCGGGACTAGCCCTAGGGGAGCAGTTCTTC. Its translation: CASSDGPGLALGEQFF.

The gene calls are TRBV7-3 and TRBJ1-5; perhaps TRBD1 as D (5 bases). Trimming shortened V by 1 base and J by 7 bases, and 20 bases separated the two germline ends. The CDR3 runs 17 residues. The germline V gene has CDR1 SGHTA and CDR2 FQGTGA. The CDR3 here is CASSLIEPPGGVQPQHF. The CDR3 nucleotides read TGTGCCAGCAGCTTAATCGAGCCTCCAGGAGGGGTGCAGCCCCAGCATTTT. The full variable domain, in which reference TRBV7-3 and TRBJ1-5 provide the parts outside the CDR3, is GAGVSQTPSNKVTEKGKYVELRCDPISGHTALYWYRQSLGQGPEFLIYFQGTGAADDSGLPNDRFFAVRPEGSVSTLKIQRTERGDSAVYLCASSLIEPPGGVQPQHFGDGTRLSIL.

Here the CDR3 reads CASSFTVNTEAFF. CDR3 in DNA: TGTGCCAGCAGCTTTACCGTGAACACTGAAGCTTTCTTT. The chain recombines TRBV7-3 with TRBJ1-1; D ambiguous. Trimming shortened V by 3 bases and J by 0 bases, and 5 bases separated the two germline ends. Per the germline V gene, CDR1 is SGHTA and CDR2 is FQGTGA. CDR3 length: 13 residues. Full variable domain (rest looked up from reference TRBV7-3 and TRBJ1-1): GAGVSQTPSNKVTEKGKYVELRCDPISGHTALYWYRQSLGQGPEFLIYFQGTGAADDSGLPNDRFFAVRPEGSVSTLKIQRTERGDSAVYLCASSFTVNTEAFFGQGTRLTVV.

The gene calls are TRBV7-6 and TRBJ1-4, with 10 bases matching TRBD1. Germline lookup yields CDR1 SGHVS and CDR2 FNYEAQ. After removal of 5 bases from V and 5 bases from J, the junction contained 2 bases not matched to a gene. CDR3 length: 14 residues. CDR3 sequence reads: CASSTGQGNEKLFF. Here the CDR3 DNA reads TGTGCCAGCAGCACGGGACAGGGGAATGAAAAACTGTTTTTT.

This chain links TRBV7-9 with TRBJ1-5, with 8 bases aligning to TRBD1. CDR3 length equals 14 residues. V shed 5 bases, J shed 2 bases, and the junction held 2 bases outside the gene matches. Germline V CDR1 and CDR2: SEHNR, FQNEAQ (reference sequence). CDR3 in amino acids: CASSATGGNQPQHF. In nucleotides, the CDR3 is TGTGCCAGCAGCGCGACAGGGGGCAATCAGCCCCAGCATTTT. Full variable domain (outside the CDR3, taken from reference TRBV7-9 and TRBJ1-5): DTGVSQNPRHKITKRGQNVTFRCDPISEHNRLYWYRQTLGQGPEFLTYFQNEAQLEKSRLLSDRFSAERPKGSFSTLEIQRTEQGDSAMYLCASSATGGNQPQHFGDGTRLSIL.

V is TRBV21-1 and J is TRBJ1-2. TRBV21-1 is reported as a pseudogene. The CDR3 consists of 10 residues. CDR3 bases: TGTGCCAGCCATCGGAGTGGCTACACCTTC. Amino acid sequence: CASHRSGYTF.